The source of this TCR beta chain is a study of blood T cell repertoires in COVID-19. Looking at the study overall: The United States, Italy and Spain provided the acute and convalescent COVID-19 samples.

Cohort placement rested on clinical history that participants reported themselves. Per germline, CDR1 SGHVS and CDR2 FQNEAQ. CDR3 length: 16 residues. The V gene end was trimmed by 5 bases and the J gene end by 0 bases; junction bases not matched to a gene: 9. TCRdb's table, derived via immunoSEQ multiplex PCR, lists solely in-frame clones and lacks some. Of about 400,000 clones in the sample, approximately 89% were seen once. The rearrangement links TRBV7-8 to TRBJ2-7, with 8 bases aligning to TRBD1. The TCR originated in a young woman who had recovered from COVID-19. The source material was PBMCs or T cells enriched from blood (not recorded which). The CDR3 loop is CASSPMTGAISYEQYF. The CDR3 nucleotides read TGTGCCAGCAGCCCCATGACAGGGGCCATCTCCTACGAGCAGTACTTC.